Below, 31 T cell receptor beta chains from the same sample are listed, as sequenced in a study of T cells in Graves' hyperthyroidism and ophthalmopathy. Amplification of TCR beta CDR3 regions was performed using RNA transcripts as template. First-round RT-PCR with HTBI primers amplified the TCR CDR3 region. TCRdb re-called the multiplex PCR reads through MiXCR, storing one row per CDR3 protein. The sample shows 250,000 to 350,000 distinct CDR3 sequences, around 17% of them seen only once. The material sequenced was blood. These receptors were taken from a man aged 25-45 years with Graves' hyperthyroidism.

This clonotype was detected a few times. V is TRBV28 and J is TRBJ2-1, with 9 bases lining up with TRBD2. The CDR3 has 17 amino acids. The V and J ends lost 4 bases and 2 bases, in that order; junction bases with no gene match: 9. Germline V gene data show CDR1 as MDHEN and CDR2 as SYDVKM. The CDR3 loop is CASSYPTSGPPYNEQFF. The CDR3 coding sequence is TGTGCCAGCAGTTACCCTACTAGCGGGCCTCCCTACAATGAGCAGTTCTTC.

The rearrangement links TRBV6-1 to TRBJ2-4; D gene unclear. In germline, CDR1 is MNHNS, CDR2 SASEGT. This CDR3 contains 14 residues. V was pared by 5 bases and J by 9 bases, with 17 bases between. The CDR3 DNA reads as TGTGCCAGCAGTCCGGACCTCCAGAGAGCCATTCAGTACTTC. Translating it yields CASSPDLQRAIQYF.

Many counts were recorded for this clonotype. The genes are TRBV12-3 or TRBV12-4 and TRBJ2-3; tentatively, D is TRBD2 (5 bases). Trimming left V 3 bases short and J 1 base short, with 8 bases between. The CDR3 length is 14 residues. The CDR3 DNA sequence: TGTGCCAGCAGTTTTGTCGGGGGCACAGATACGCAGTATTTT. It codes for CASSFVGGTDTQYF.

A word on this clonotype: A much more abundant neighbour one base away suggests this may be a read error. V and J are TRBV5-1 and TRBJ2-7; either TRBD1 or TRBD2 may fit D (5 bases each). The CDR3 is 13 amino acids. Germline CDR1 reads SGHRS; CDR2 reads YFSETQ. This chain's CDR3 is CASSWGPNYELYF. CDR3 sequence (DNA): TGCGCCAGCAGCTGGGGACCGAACTACGAGCTGTACTTC. Combining the CDR3 with reference TRBV5-1 and TRBJ2-7 gives the whole variable domain KAGVTQTPRYLIKTRGQQVTLSCSPISGHRSVSWYQQTPGQGLQFLFEYFSETQRNKGNFPGRFSGRQFSNSRSEMNVSTLELGDSALYLCASSWGPNYELYFGPGTRLTVT.

The chain is built from TRBV27 and TRBJ2-7, with D perhaps assigned TRBD1 or TRBD2 (5 bases each). Germline V lookup: CDR1 MNHEY, CDR2 SMNVEV (reference sequence). The CDR3 is made up of 14 amino acids. V lost 0 bases and J lost 2, with 8 bases in between. CDR3 region: CASSLSRGPYEQYF. CDR3 nucleotide sequence: TGTGCCAGCAGTTTATCTAGGGGACCCTACGAGCAGTACTTC.

In its sample, this clonotype was seen a few times. The genes are TRBV5-4 and TRBJ2-1; D could derive from TRBD1 or TRBD2 (6 bases each). Trimming took 4 bases from V and 7 from J, leaving 21 bases between them. Looked up from germline, CDR1 is SGHNT and CDR2 is YYREEE (reference sequence). The CDR3 extends over 16 amino acids. This CDR3 is CASSPPGGSLRNEQFF. DNA for the CDR3: TGTGCCAGCAGCCCCCCCGGGGGCTCCCTCAGGAATGAGCAGTTCTTC.

In this sample, this clonotype turned up a few times. V usage is TRBV12-3 or TRBV12-4 and J usage is TRBJ2-7; D is undetermined. Trimming removed 1 base from V and 0 bases from J, with 13 bases in between. CDR3 size: 16 residues. In DNA form, the CDR3 reads TGTGCCAGCAGTTTAGTAATGGTACAAAGCTCCTACGAGCAGTACTTC. Translated: CASSLVMVQSSYEQYF.

This clonotype was detected a few times. The chain is built from TRBV30 and TRBJ1-1, with TRBD1 matching over 7 bases. V shed 8 bases and J 1 base; nucleotides not matched to a gene: 7. The CDR3 runs to 13 residues. The germline gives CDR1 GTSNPN, CDR2 SVGIG (reference sequence). CDR3 nucleotides: TGTGCCGCCTCGGACAGGCAGAACACTGAAGCTTTCTTT. Amino acids: CAASDRQNTEAFF.

The table lists this clonotype with many counts. The chain couples TRBV20-1 to TRBJ1-1; the D is unclear. There are 14 residues in the CDR3. Germline V gene sequence: CDR1 DFQATT, CDR2 SNEGSKA (reference sequence). Trimming took 0 bases from V and 1 from J, leaving 9 bases between them. CDR3 region: CSARDQGGNTEAFF. The CDR3 DNA reads TGCAGTGCTAGAGATCAAGGAGGGAACACTGAAGCTTTCTTT.

This clonotype was seen at least ten times. V usage is TRBV6-6 and J usage is TRBJ1-2; tentative D call: TRBD1 (6 bases). The germline V gene has CDR1 MNHNY and CDR2 SVGAGI (reference sequence). Trimming shortened V by 2 bases and J by 0 bases, and 13 bases separated the two germline ends. The CDR3 is 16 amino acids. The CDR3 DNA is TGTGCCAGCAGTTACCCGGACAGCCCAACTAACTATGGCTACACCTTC. Translating it yields CASSYPDSPTNYGYTF.

CDR3 region: CASSGTSGGIHRTDTQYF. The CDR3 DNA reads as TGTGCCAGCAGCGGCACTAGCGGGGGAATTCACCGCACAGATACGCAGTATTTT. J is TRBJ2-3 and V is TRBV13; TRBD2 aligns across 11 bases. Germline lookup yields CDR1 PRHDT and CDR2 FYEKMQ (reference sequence). Losses at the gene ends were 5 bases for V and 1 base for J; bases not matched to a gene: 11. This CDR3 has 18 amino acids.

The chain joins TRBV20-1 to TRBJ2-1, with 15 bases aligning to TRBD2. Germline V gene sequence: CDR1 DFQATT, CDR2 SNEGSKA (reference sequence). CDR3 length: 19 amino acids. V gave up 5 bases and J gave up 0 bases; unmatched junction bases: 11. The CDR3 sequence is CSAGGTSGRPRSSYNEQFF. CDR3 bases: TGCAGTGCTGGGGGGACTAGCGGGAGGCCAAGGAGCTCCTACAATGAGCAGTTCTTC.

This clonotype was counted once. V usage is TRBV19 and J usage is TRBJ1-6; unclear D gene. The germline CDR1 and CDR2 sequences are LNHDA and SQIVND (reference sequence). V dropped 4 bases and J dropped 9 bases, with 25 bases sitting between them. This CDR3 spans 18 amino acids. CDR3 in DNA: TGTGCCAGTAGTAGCCGAACCTTTAGGACTTTTTTAGGTTCACCCCTCCACTTT. This translates into CASSSRTFRTFLGSPLHF.

There are a few counts of this clonotype. This rearrangement joins TRBV6-1 to TRBJ2-2, with D perhaps matching TRBD2 (6 bases). The CDR3 sequence is 17 residues long. CDR1 is MNHNS and CDR2 is SASEGT in the germline V gene. Trimming pared 6 bases from V and 6 bases from J, leaving 23 bases between. The CDR3 sequence: CASRVLFGGSGAGELFF. The CDR3 nucleotides are TGTGCCAGCAGGGTGTTGTTTGGAGGGTCGGGGGCCGGGGAGCTGTTTTTT.

The J gene is TRBJ2-2, the V gene TRBV11-2; perhaps TRBD2 as D (6 bases). Trimming stripped 2 bases from V and 1 base from J, with 14 bases between. Germline-derived CDR1 and CDR2 are SGHAT and FQNNGV. The CDR3 is made up of 17 amino acids. For the CDR3, the DNA is TGTGCCAGCAGCTTAAGAGTATCAGCGGGGAACACCGGGGAGCTGTTTTTT. Its protein is CASSLRVSAGNTGELFF. The variable domain in full, completed from reference TRBV11-2 and TRBJ2-2, reads EAGVAQSPRYKIIEKRQSVAFWCNPISGHATLYWYQQILGQGPKLLIQFQNNGVVDDSQLPKDRFSAERLKGVDSTLKIQPAKLEDSAVYLCASSLRVSAGNTGELFFGEGSRLTVL.

This chain links TRBV10-1 with TRBJ2-7, with 8 bases fitting TRBD2. This CDR3 spans 14 amino acids. From germline, CDR1 is WNHNN and CDR2 SYGVQD (reference sequence). V lost 9 bases to trimming and J lost 3 bases; unmatched junction nucleotides: 10. CDR3 sequence: CARTSAGPYYEQYF. The CDR3 region has the DNA TGCGCCAGGACTAGCGCAGGGCCCTACTACGAGCAGTACTTC.

J is TRBJ2-6 and V is TRBV11-2, with TRBD1 matching over 7 bases. CDR3 size: 19 residues. Trimming at V came to 2 bases and at J to 1 base, leaving 11 bases not matched to a gene. Germline V gene data show CDR1 as SGHAT and CDR2 as FQNNGV. For the CDR3, the DNA is TGTGCCAGCAGCTTAAGACAGGGCCTTACCCAATCTGGGGCCAACGTCCTGACTTTC. It is translated as CASSLRQGLTQSGANVLTF. The variable domain in full, completed from reference TRBV11-2 and TRBJ2-6, reads EAGVAQSPRYKIIEKRQSVAFWCNPISGHATLYWYQQILGQGPKLLIQFQNNGVVDDSQLPKDRFSAERLKGVDSTLKIQPAKLEDSAVYLCASSLRQGLTQSGANVLTFGAGSRLTVL.

This clonotype has at least ten counts. The J gene is TRBJ2-5, the V gene TRBV20-1, with no clear D. The germline gives CDR1 DFQATT, CDR2 SNEGSKA (reference sequence). This CDR3 comprises 9 residues. V lost 5 bases and J lost 4, with 2 bases in between. CDR3 protein: CSAPETQYF. In nucleotides, the CDR3 is TGCAGTGCTCCAGAGACCCAGTACTTC.

This clonotype was seen repeatedly, ten times or more. This rearrangement joins TRBV20-1 to TRBJ2-3; possibly TRBD2 for D (6 bases). This CDR3 is 14 amino acids long. With 5 bases removed from V and 2 bases from J, the gap between germline ends came to 14 bases. Germline assignment: CDR1 DFQATT and CDR2 SNEGSKA (reference sequence). DNA of the CDR3: TGCAGTGCTCGGGACGGGGGTCTCACAGATACGCAGTATTTT. It is translated as CSARDGGLTDTQYF.

In this sample, this clonotype turned up a few times. The chain carries TRBV27 and TRBJ1-2; D remains unclear. Deletions cut 7 bases from V and 4 bases from J, with 10 bases between. This CDR3 region has 12 residues. CDR1 is MNHEY and CDR2 is SMNVEV in the germline V gene (reference sequence). The CDR3 loop reads CASKGIPYGYTF. CDR3 in DNA: TGTGCCAGCAAGGGCATACCCTATGGCTACACCTTC.

The rearrangement joins TRBV7-2 to TRBJ2-5; D gene uncertain. The CDR3 has 13 amino acids. Trimming removed 5 bases from V and 2 bases from J, with 9 bases in between. Germline-derived CDR1 and CDR2 are SGHTA and FQGNSA. This chain's CDR3 is CASSQHKQETQYF. The CDR3 bases are TGTGCCAGCAGCCAACACAAGCAAGAGACCCAGTACTTC.

This clonotype showed up just a few times. V usage is TRBV10-3 and J usage is TRBJ1-2, with D unresolved. This CDR3 is built from 14 residues. Germline-derived CDR1 and CDR2 are ENHRY and SYGVKD. With 2 bases removed from V and 4 bases from J, the gap between germline ends came to 11 bases. CDR3 residues: CAISELQSSYGYTF. The CDR3 bases are TGTGCCATCAGTGAGCTACAAAGTAGCTATGGCTACACCTTC.

This clonotype was seen many times. V gene TRBV27 combines with J gene TRBJ2-2; TRBD1 matches 7 bases. The CDR3 loop spans 12 amino acids. J was trimmed by 4 bases and V by 8 bases; bases with no gene match: 1. Germline CDR1 and CDR2: MNHEY and SMNVEV (reference sequence). The CDR3 region is CASHRGTGELFF. In nucleotides, the CDR3 is TGTGCCAGCCACAGGGGCACCGGGGAGCTGTTTTTT.

J is TRBJ2-7 and V is TRBV6-2 or TRBV6-3; D is undetermined. V lost 6 bases, J lost 0 bases, and 18 bases lay in between. CDR3 length: 16 residues. CDR1 is MNHEY and CDR2 is SVGEGT in the germline V gene. The CDR3 nucleotides are TGTGCCAGCAGGTCGCTTCGTGGGTGGGACTCCTACGAGCAGTACTTC. Its protein is CASRSLRGWDSYEQYF.

This clonotype appeared many times. The V and J genes are TRBV30 and TRBJ1-1, with TRBD1 matching 8 bases. The ends lost 1 base at V and 8 bases at J; junction bases unmatched: 0. The CDR3 is 11 residues long. The germline V gene has CDR1 GTSNPN and CDR2 SVGIG (reference sequence). CDR3 sequence (DNA): TGTGCCTGGAGTGGGACAGGGGAAGCTTTCTTT. It translates to CAWSGTGEAFF. Looking up the rest from reference TRBV30 and TRBJ1-1 gives the full variable domain: SQTIHQWPATLVQPVGSPLSLECTVEGTSNPNLYWYRQAAGRGLQLLFYSVGIGQISSEVPQNLSASRPQDRQFILSSKKLLLSDSGFYLCAWSGTGEAFFGQGTRLTVV.

This clonotype was observed many times. The genes are TRBV11-2 and TRBJ2-7, with D maybe TRBD1 (6 bases). The germline CDR1 and CDR2 sequences are SGHAT and FQNNGV. Trimming left V 2 bases short and J 2 bases short, with 16 bases between. CDR3 length: 16 amino acids. The CDR3 is CASSLRPGVATYEQYF. The CDR3 DNA follows: TGTGCCAGCAGCTTACGACCAGGGGTGGCGACCTACGAGCAGTACTTC.

This clonotype was counted at least ten times. The chain uses TRBV12-3 or TRBV12-4 and TRBJ1-5; TRBD1 aligns across 8 bases. The V segment lost 6 bases and the J segment 7 bases; nucleotides outside the gene matches: 11. This CDR3 contains 15 residues. Here the CDR3 reads CASSPRDRSSQPQHF. In DNA form, the CDR3 reads TGTGCCAGCAGCCCCCGGGACAGGAGTTCGCAGCCCCAGCATTTT.

This sequence joins TRBV24-1 and TRBJ2-3; TRBD1 matches 9 bases. CDR1 and CDR2 from the germline V gene are KGHDR and SFDVKD. With 4 bases clipped from V and 9 bases from J, the junction kept 7 bases outside the gene matches. The CDR3 runs to 14 residues. The CDR3 region is CATSDSTGGATQYF. Written as DNA, the CDR3 is TGTGCCACCAGTGACTCCACAGGGGGCGCAACGCAGTATTTT.

The genes are TRBV13 and TRBJ1-3; 7 nucleotides agree with TRBD1. The J segment lost 2 bases and the V segment lost 4 bases, leaving 5 bases of the junction unmatched. Germline V gene sequence: CDR1 PRHDT, CDR2 FYEKMQ (reference sequence). The CDR3 extends over 15 amino acids. This chain's CDR3 is CASSSLGTAGNTIYF. CDR3 coding DNA: TGTGCCAGCAGCTCGCTAGGGACAGCTGGAAACACCATATATTTT. The full variable domain, in which reference TRBV13 and TRBJ1-3 provide the parts outside the CDR3, is AAGVIQSPRHLIKEKRETATLKCYPIPRHDTVYWYQQGPGQDPQFLISFYEKMQSDKGSIPDRFSAQQFSDYHSELNMSSLELGDSALYFCASSSLGTAGNTIYFGEGSWLTVV.

The chain links TRBV19 to TRBJ1-1; unclear D gene. This CDR3 region has 15 residues. V dropped 5 bases and J dropped 2 bases, with 15 bases sitting between them. Looked up from germline, CDR1 is LNHDA and CDR2 is SQIVND (reference sequence). CDR3 nucleotides: TGTGCCAGTAGTGAGTGGGGTTCCGGTAACACTGAAGCTTTCTTT. It codes for CASSEWGSGNTEAFF.

This clonotype was observed many times. The genes are TRBV5-4 and TRBJ2-5; TRBD2 matches at 7 bases. V was pared by 0 bases and J by 4 bases, with 6 bases of the junction left unmatched. The CDR3 sequence is 15 residues long. Germline CDR1 SGHNT, CDR2 YYREEE (reference sequence). CDR3 amino acids: CASSLVGAGRETQYF. The CDR3 DNA reads as TGTGCCAGCAGCTTGGTAGGAGCGGGAAGAGAGACCCAGTACTTC.